Listed below are T cell receptor beta chains from one sample, sequenced in a study of T cell responses to AZD1222 COVID-19 vaccine. Generated by immunoSEQ multiplex PCR, the TCRdb table keeps only in-frame clones and is missing some. Counted here are tens of thousands of clones, about 92% occurring once; the ten biggest clones make up 3.5% to 5%. The sample in question was peripheral blood, obtained on day 0 of AZD1222 vaccination. These receptors were collected from an adult in good health. The CDR3 runs from the conserved cysteine through the conserved F or W. A D gene is named only where the DNA matches it firmly. Clone size is shown for a subset of rows, as once, few, many or a class of expanded clone.

13	TRBV12-3/TRBV12-4	NA	NA	TRBJ2-7	TGTGCCAGCAGTTTCTCGAGCTCCTACGAGCAGTACTTC	CASSFSSSYEQYF
13	TRBV7-7	NA	NA	TRBJ2-1	TGTGCCAGCAGCTCCGGGAGTTACAATGAGCAGTTCTTC	CASSSGSYNEQFF
15	TRBV6-2/TRBV6-3	NA	NA	TRBJ2-6	TGTGCCAGCAGTTACCCAGACAGTGGGGCCAACGTCCTGACTTTC	CASSYPDSGANVLTF
12	TRBV11-2	NA	NA	TRBJ2-3	TGTGCCAGCAGCTCGTACACAGATACGCAGTATTTT	CASSSYTDTQYF
12	TRBV6-6	NA	NA	TRBJ2-5	TGTGCCAGCAGTGGTGCGGGGGAGACCCAGTACTTC	CASSGAGETQYF
15	TRBV6-5	NA	NA	TRBJ1-3	TGTGCCACCACCCCCCGACGGAGCTCTGGAAACACCATATATTTT	CATTPRRSSGNTIYF
17	TRBV4-1	NA	NA	TRBJ1-4	TGCGCCAGCAGCCAAGATACCCTTTTCCAGGGGAGAGAAAAACTGTTTTTT	CASSQDTLFQGREKLFF
13	TRBV12-3/TRBV12-4	NA	NA	TRBJ2-2	TGTGCCAGCAGCCTACAGGGTAACGGGGAGCTGTTTTTT	CASSLQGNGELFF
16	TRBV7-8	NA	NA	TRBJ1-3	TGTGCCAGCAGCTTAAGGAGGGAACTAGCTGGAAACACCATATATTTT	CASSLRRELAGNTIYF
14	TRBV9	TRBD1	NA	TRBJ1-4	TGTGCCAGCAGCGAAGGGACAGGGGAAGAAAAACTGTTTTTT	CASSEGTGEEKLFF
15	TRBV7-3	TRBD2	NA	TRBJ2-1	TGTGCCAGCAGCCTAGTGGCGGGAGCCTACAATGAGCAGTTCTTC	CASSLVAGAYNEQFF
12	TRBV9	NA	NA	TRBJ1-1	TGTGCCAGCAGCGTAGGGGACACTGAAGCTTTCTTT	CASSVGDTEAFF
16	TRBV24-1	NA	NA	TRBJ2-1	TGTGCCACCAGTGACTCCGGACTTTCTATCTACAATGAGCAGTTCTTC	CATSDSGLSIYNEQFF
13	TRBV18	TRBD1	NA	TRBJ1-2	TGTGCCAGCTCACCGGGACAGGACTATGGCTACACCTTC	CASSPGQDYGYTF
16	TRBV11-1	TRBD2	once	TRBJ2-3	TGTGCCAGCAGCCCTACGCGTAGCGGGAGTAAAGATACGCAGTATTTT	CASSPTRSGSKDTQYF
14	TRBV11-3	NA	NA	TRBJ2-3	TGTGCCAGCAGCTTAGGCCCTATCACAGATACGCAGTATTTT	CASSLGPITDTQYF
16	TRBV7-9	NA	NA	TRBJ2-3	TGTGCCAGCAGCGCCCGGGACTTACCTTCTCCAGATACGCAGTATTTT	CASSARDLPSPDTQYF
15	TRBV7-3	NA	NA	TRBJ1-1	TGTGCCAGCAGCTTAAATGGCTCCCCGAACACTGAAGCTTTCTTT	CASSLNGSPNTEAFF
14	TRBV30	NA	NA	TRBJ1-3	TGTGCCTGGAGTACACCAGGGTATGGAAACACCATATATTTT	CAWSTPGYGNTIYF
18	TRBV4-1	TRBD2	NA	TRBJ2-3	TGCGCCAGCAGCCAGGCCCCCCTGACTAGCGCACTCACAGATACGCAGTATTTT	CASSQAPLTSALTDTQYF
14	TRBV3-1/TRBV3-2	NA	NA	TRBJ2-3	TGTGCCAGCAGCCAAGACGACGGGACAGATACGCAGTATTTT	CASSQDDGTDTQYF
14	TRBV29-1	TRBD1	once	TRBJ1-6	TGCAGCGTCGCCGGGACAGGGAATAATTCACCCCTCCACTTT	CSVAGTGNNSPLHF
14	TRBV5-1	NA	NA	TRBJ1-5	TGCGCCAGCAGCCCCGGACCGAACAATCAGCCCCAGCATTTT	CASSPGPNNQPQHF
14	TRBV24-1	NA	NA	TRBJ1-2	TGTGCCACCAGTGATTTAAACGAAGACTATGGCTACACCTTC	CATSDLNEDYGYTF
13	TRBV11-3	NA	NA	TRBJ2-1	TGTGCCAGCAGCTTTGACGGATACAATGAGCAGTTCTTC	CASSFDGYNEQFF
17	TRBV7-9	TRBD1	NA	TRBJ2-3	TGTGCCAGCAGTTTACGAGGCCGGGACAGGGATTCAGATACGCAGTATTTT	CASSLRGRDRDSDTQYF
15	TRBV7-2	TRBD1	NA	TRBJ1-5	TGTGCCAGCAGCTCTACTAGGACAGGGGGTCAGCCCCAGCATTTT	CASSSTRTGGQPQHF
14	TRBV7-2	NA	NA	TRBJ1-2	TGTGCCAGCAGCTTAATGCAGTCTAACTATGGCTACACCTTC	CASSLMQSNYGYTF
13	TRBV5-4	NA	NA	TRBJ1-6	TGTGCCAGCAGGCCTAACAGGAATTCACCCCTCCACTTT	CASRPNRNSPLHF
15	TRBV5-1	TRBD1	NA	TRBJ2-1	TGCGCCAGCAGTTCGGGACAGGGATATGACAATGAGCAGTTCTTC	CASSSGQGYDNEQFF
14	TRBV7-9	NA	NA	TRBJ1-3	TGTGCCAGCAGCTTCGGCAGCTCTGGAAACACCATATATTTT	CASSFGSSGNTIYF
13	TRBV24-1	NA	NA	TRBJ2-1	TGTGCCACCAGTGATTCCAGTTGGGATGAGCAGTTCTTC	CATSDSSWDEQFF
16	TRBV6-5	NA	NA	TRBJ1-6	TGTGCCAGCAGTTACTCCGTCGGACAGAGGAATTCACCCCTCCACTTT	CASSYSVGQRNSPLHF
12	TRBV7-6	NA	NA	TRBJ2-1	TGTGCCAGCAGCTTAGGGGGGGATGAGCAGTTCTTC	CASSLGGDEQFF
13	TRBV13	NA	NA	TRBJ1-2	TGTGCCAGCAGCTTGGGGCAGGGCGATGGCTACACCTTC	CASSLGQGDGYTF
16	TRBV10-3	NA	NA	TRBJ1-5	TGTGCCATCAGTGACCAACTACAGGGTATCAATCAGCCCCAGCATTTT	CAISDQLQGINQPQHF
13	TRBV7-8	NA	NA	TRBJ1-1	TGTGCCACTTCAGGGATCGAGGACACTGAAGCTTTCTTT	CATSGIEDTEAFF
14	TRBV9	NA	few	TRBJ1-5	TGTGCCAGCAGCCTAGGGGGGGAGTGGCAGCCCCAGCATTTT	CASSLGGEWQPQHF
14	TRBV28	NA	NA	TRBJ2-2	TGTGCCAGCAGTCTGCCAGGGAGGACCGGGGAGCTGTTTTTT	CASSLPGRTGELFF
16	TRBV9	TRBD2	NA	TRBJ2-1	TGTGCCAGCAGCCCGGGGCTAGCGGGTACCCACAATGAGCAGTTCTTC	CASSPGLAGTHNEQFF
14	TRBV30	NA	NA	TRBJ1-5	TGTGCCTGGAGTGTAAGAGGGCCGAATCAGCCCCAGCATTTT	CAWSVRGPNQPQHF
14	TRBV11-2	TRBD1	NA	TRBJ1-5	TGTGCCAGCAGCGCCGGGACAGCCGGTGGGTCCCAGCATTTT	CASSAGTAGGSQHF
11	TRBV11-2	NA	NA	TRBJ2-5	TGTGCCAGCAGCCCCCGGGAGACCCAGTACTTC	CASSPRETQYF
13	TRBV2	NA	NA	TRBJ1-2	TGTGCCAGCAGTGTAGGAGGAAACTATGGCTACACCTTC	CASSVGGNYGYTF
15	TRBV2	NA	NA	TRBJ1-1	TGTGCCAGCAGTGAAAGACAGACACTGAACACTGAAGCTTTCTTT	CASSERQTLNTEAFF
14	TRBV11-2	TRBD2	NA	TRBJ2-7	TGTGCCAGCAGCTCTACTAGCGGCTCCTACGAGCAGTACTTC	CASSSTSGSYEQYF
13	TRBV11-2	NA	once	TRBJ1-3	TGTGCCAGCAGCCATGGACATCGAAACACCATATATTTT	CASSHGHRNTIYF
15	TRBV5-1	NA	NA	TRBJ2-1	TGCGCCAGCAGCCGGGACATCAGCTCCTACAATGAGCAGTTCTTC	CASSRDISSYNEQFF
15	TRBV18	NA	NA	TRBJ1-3	TGTGCCAGCTCACCACAACAGAACTATGGAAACACCATATATTTT	CASSPQQNYGNTIYF
15	TRBV24-1	TRBD1	NA	TRBJ2-5	TGTGCCACCAGTGATACGACAGGGGAAGTGGAGACCCAGTACTTC	CATSDTTGEVETQYF